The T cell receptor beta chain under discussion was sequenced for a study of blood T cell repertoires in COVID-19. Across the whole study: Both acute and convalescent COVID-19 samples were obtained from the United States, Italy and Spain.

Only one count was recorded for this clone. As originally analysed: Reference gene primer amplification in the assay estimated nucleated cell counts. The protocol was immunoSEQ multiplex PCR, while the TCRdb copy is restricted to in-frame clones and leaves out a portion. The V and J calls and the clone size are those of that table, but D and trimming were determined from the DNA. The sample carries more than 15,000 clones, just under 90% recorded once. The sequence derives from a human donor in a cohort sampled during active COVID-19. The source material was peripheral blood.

The CDR3 is CASSEGASGSSYGELFF. The CDR3 nucleotides read TGTGCCAGCAGCGAGGGGGCGAGCGGGAGTTCATACGGGGAGCTGTTTTTT. The J gene is TRBJ2-2, the V gene TRBV9, with D possibly being TRBD2 (8 bases). CDR3 length equals 17 residues. Germline V gene data show CDR1 as SGDLS and CDR2 as YYNGEE. Trimming pared 3 bases from V and 7 bases from J, leaving 22 bases between.